This paragraph reports one T cell receptor (beta chain). Its antigen is not identified. These data come from a study of early T cells in non-severe SARS-CoV-2 infection. At the level of the study: The authors sequenced bulk RNA from unsorted whole blood, leaving chains unpaired. Findings and limits, study-wide: VDJdb matching favored anti-spike CD8 responses, missing private and CD4 specificities.

Individual cDNA molecules each received unique molecular identifiers attached to them. TCRdb analysed the 5' RACE reads with MiXCR anew, one entry per CDR3 protein. The data hold about 83,000 distinct CDR3 sequences, with roughly 12% observed a single time. The V and J ends lost 5 bases and 1 base, in that order; junction bases with no gene match: 11. The CDR3 is 16 residues long. Germline values: CDR1 DFQATT, CDR2 SNEGSKA (reference sequence). Sequencing was performed on whole blood. The clonotype was recovered from an adult who was a healthcare worker with PCR-confirmed SARS-CoV-2 infection or an uninfected control (not recorded which). The genes are TRBV20-1 and TRBJ2-1, with TRBD2 identical over 7 bases. CDR3 amino acids: CSALVASGESYNEQFF. The CDR3 nucleotides are TGCAGTGCTCTGGTGGCTAGCGGAGAATCCTACAATGAGCAGTTCTTC.